This record looks at one TCR beta chain sequence and its context. These data originate in a study of tumor-infiltrating lymphocytes in oesophageal squamous cell carcinoma. TCRdb independently ran MiXCR on the PCR reads; one entry per CDR3 protein. The table shows some 15,000 distinct CDR3 sequences, with roughly 47% occurring only once. Trimming removed 2 bases from V and 6 bases from J, with 7 bases in between. Germline assignment: CDR1 SGHNT and CDR2 YENEEA. This CDR3 comprises 12 residues. The sequencing input was blood. This chain connects TRBV11-3 to TRBJ1-2; a possible D gene is TRBD1 (5 bases). This receptor was taken from a male donor with esophageal squamous cell carcinoma. As DNA, the CDR3 is TGTGCCAGCAGCTTATCGGGGGATGGCTACACCTTC. The encoded protein is CASSLSGDGYTF.